Described below is a single T cell receptor beta chain sequence and its context. The CDR3 length is 13 residues. V was shortened by 2 bases and J by 5 bases, with 11 bases between the two germline ends. Germline CDR1 SGDLS, CDR2 YYNGEE. TCRdb's table, derived via immunoSEQ multiplex PCR, lists solely in-frame clones and lacks some. The data contain roughly 150,000 clones, 70% to 90% of them singletons. The entry originates in a study of blood T cell repertoires in COVID-19. The source material was peripheral blood. The receptor was derived from a woman aged 80 or over with COVID-19, enrolled during active disease. The chain is built from TRBV9 and TRBJ2-7, with a tentative D call TRBD1 (7 bases). The CDR3 reads CASSVGGGDEQYF. The CDR3 DNA is TGTGCCAGCAGCGTTGGAGGGGGCGACGAGCAGTACTTC. The variable domain in full, completed from reference TRBV9 and TRBJ2-7, reads DSGVTQTPKHLITATGQRVTLRCSPRSGDLSVYWYQQSLDQGLQFLIQYYNGEERAKGNILERFSAQQFPDLHSELNLSSLELGDSALYFCASSVGGGDEQYFGPGTRLTVT.